This T cell receptor beta chain was recovered during a study of T cells in Graves' hyperthyroidism and ophthalmopathy (dated by TCRdb to about 2019). Background on the whole study: Peripheral blood samples were taken at initial diagnosis, before any treatment was given. Once sampling was done, hyperthyroidism patients were given methimazole at a starting dose of 30 mg daily, whereas ophthalmopathy patients were given high-dose intravenous methylprednisolone. For training and testing, the 80 to 100 patients in the discovery cohort were randomly divided in a 7:3 ratio. TCR Vbeta CDR3 sequencing of around 130 peripheral blood samples (around 45 ophthalmopathy, approximately 80 hyperthyroidism and roughly 17 progressor patients) is reported in the paper. In roughly six Graves' hyperthyroidism patients, the study also compared T-cell repertoires from thyroid tissue with T-cell repertoires from blood. Whether ophthalmopathy could be predicted prospectively was tested in an independent validation cohort made up of fewer than 20 hyperthyroidism patients plus 17 patients who later progressed to ophthalmopathy. To identify TCR V-J signatures that set the groups apart, the researchers used a discovery cohort of approximately 98 patients, made up of 40 to 45 with Graves' ophthalmopathy and 57 with stable Graves' hyperthyroidism.

The TCR beta CDR3 regions were amplified from the RNA transcripts. For the first round of RT-PCR on the TCR CDR3, the HTBI primer set was used together with the Qiagen OneStep RT-PCR kit. The libraries were constructed in a second round of multiplex PCR and then size-selected and purified. Libraries were sequenced paired-end with 100 bp reads on an Illumina HiSeq2000. The original methods were these. SOAPnuke was used to process the raw data, throwing out any read that contained adapters or uncalled bases, had a mean Phred below 15, or lacked an exact constant-primer or identifier match. High-quality paired reads were merged using COPE v1.2.5, and each unique nucleotide sequence was defined as a clonotype. Clonotypes were aligned to IMGT TRBV, TRBD and TRBJ reference segments using MiTCR v1.1. Only V-J combinations with frequency above 0.0001, covering approximately 99% of repertoires, were analysed. The TCS score was defined as F50 (clonal expansion) divided by E x V (chaos), with BLOSUM62-based TCRdist calculated between CDR3 peptides within each V-J. Welch's t-statistics and random forest reduced 500 to 650 V-J features to under 15, which were used in a naive Bayes classifier (R e1071). The public reads were reanalyzed by TCRdb: fastp trimming at Q25, MiXCR alignment, in-frame beta chains only. Every entry covers one CDR3 protein and lists the most common genes and DNA from its rows. The V and J calls reflect TCRdb's pipeline rather than the authors' work. Present in this sample are about half a million distinct CDR3 sequences, around 21% of which were seen just once. The biggest ten clones account for more than 20% of the sample.

This clonotype was observed at least ten times. Its antigen target is currently unknown. Qualities for individual bases were not recorded, and no much larger clone is one base off. Cut back by 5 bases and 5 bases, the V and J ends lie 15 bases apart. The germline V gene yields SQVTM for CDR1 and ANQGSEA for CDR2. The CDR3 holds 13 amino acids from the cysteine to the phenylalanine. Here the CDR3 DNA is all that survives: 39 bases in frame from base 1. Overall results and qualifications from the work: Blood samples also contained most of the expanded thyroid clonotypes (frequency above 0.001), which suggests that blood repertoires may reflect thyroid immune responses. In validation, progression to ophthalmopathy was predicted by the model with 65% to 71% sensitivity and 72.22% specificity, a median of approximately 6.5 months before onset. Ophthalmopathy was separated from stable hyperthyroidism by a 13 V-J signature model, with over 85% sensitivity and approximately 84% specificity obtained in cross-validation and 80%/75% obtained in testing. Sample size was not statistically predetermined, and investigators were not blinded to group allocation.

Stable Graves' hyperthyroidism was defined as the absence of progression to ophthalmopathy over 18 months of follow-up. Hyperthyroidism patients were newly diagnosed, with disease duration under 2 months, and aged 18 to 65 years. Patients with uncontrolled infections, other autoimmune diseases, pregnancy or lactation were excluded. Diagnoses relied on clinical symptoms, serum thyroxine and TRAb, thyroid ultrasound and orbital computed tomography. PBMCs were separated from about 10 ml of fresh peripheral blood using Ficoll-Paque density gradient centrifugation. Trizol reagent was used to extract total RNA, and RNA quality was then checked on an Agilent 2100 Bioanalyzer.

The TCR comes from a man in his late teens or twenties with Graves' hyperthyroidism. The sample consisted of blood. This chain joins TRBV29-1 to TRBJ2-5; the D gene is perhaps TRBD1 or TRBD2, each of them matching over 5 bases. The bases read TGCAGCGTTTCCGGGACGTCGAGGGAGACCCAGTACTTC. Its protein product is CSVSGTSRETQYF. With the portions outside the CDR3 filled from the reference TRBV29-1 and TRBJ2-5 genes, the complete variable region becomes SAVISQKPSRDICQRGTSLTIQCQVDSQVTMMFWYRQQPGQSLTLIATANQGSEATYESGFVIDKFPISRPNLTFSTLTVSNMSPEDSSIYLCSVSGTSRETQYFGPGTRLLVL.